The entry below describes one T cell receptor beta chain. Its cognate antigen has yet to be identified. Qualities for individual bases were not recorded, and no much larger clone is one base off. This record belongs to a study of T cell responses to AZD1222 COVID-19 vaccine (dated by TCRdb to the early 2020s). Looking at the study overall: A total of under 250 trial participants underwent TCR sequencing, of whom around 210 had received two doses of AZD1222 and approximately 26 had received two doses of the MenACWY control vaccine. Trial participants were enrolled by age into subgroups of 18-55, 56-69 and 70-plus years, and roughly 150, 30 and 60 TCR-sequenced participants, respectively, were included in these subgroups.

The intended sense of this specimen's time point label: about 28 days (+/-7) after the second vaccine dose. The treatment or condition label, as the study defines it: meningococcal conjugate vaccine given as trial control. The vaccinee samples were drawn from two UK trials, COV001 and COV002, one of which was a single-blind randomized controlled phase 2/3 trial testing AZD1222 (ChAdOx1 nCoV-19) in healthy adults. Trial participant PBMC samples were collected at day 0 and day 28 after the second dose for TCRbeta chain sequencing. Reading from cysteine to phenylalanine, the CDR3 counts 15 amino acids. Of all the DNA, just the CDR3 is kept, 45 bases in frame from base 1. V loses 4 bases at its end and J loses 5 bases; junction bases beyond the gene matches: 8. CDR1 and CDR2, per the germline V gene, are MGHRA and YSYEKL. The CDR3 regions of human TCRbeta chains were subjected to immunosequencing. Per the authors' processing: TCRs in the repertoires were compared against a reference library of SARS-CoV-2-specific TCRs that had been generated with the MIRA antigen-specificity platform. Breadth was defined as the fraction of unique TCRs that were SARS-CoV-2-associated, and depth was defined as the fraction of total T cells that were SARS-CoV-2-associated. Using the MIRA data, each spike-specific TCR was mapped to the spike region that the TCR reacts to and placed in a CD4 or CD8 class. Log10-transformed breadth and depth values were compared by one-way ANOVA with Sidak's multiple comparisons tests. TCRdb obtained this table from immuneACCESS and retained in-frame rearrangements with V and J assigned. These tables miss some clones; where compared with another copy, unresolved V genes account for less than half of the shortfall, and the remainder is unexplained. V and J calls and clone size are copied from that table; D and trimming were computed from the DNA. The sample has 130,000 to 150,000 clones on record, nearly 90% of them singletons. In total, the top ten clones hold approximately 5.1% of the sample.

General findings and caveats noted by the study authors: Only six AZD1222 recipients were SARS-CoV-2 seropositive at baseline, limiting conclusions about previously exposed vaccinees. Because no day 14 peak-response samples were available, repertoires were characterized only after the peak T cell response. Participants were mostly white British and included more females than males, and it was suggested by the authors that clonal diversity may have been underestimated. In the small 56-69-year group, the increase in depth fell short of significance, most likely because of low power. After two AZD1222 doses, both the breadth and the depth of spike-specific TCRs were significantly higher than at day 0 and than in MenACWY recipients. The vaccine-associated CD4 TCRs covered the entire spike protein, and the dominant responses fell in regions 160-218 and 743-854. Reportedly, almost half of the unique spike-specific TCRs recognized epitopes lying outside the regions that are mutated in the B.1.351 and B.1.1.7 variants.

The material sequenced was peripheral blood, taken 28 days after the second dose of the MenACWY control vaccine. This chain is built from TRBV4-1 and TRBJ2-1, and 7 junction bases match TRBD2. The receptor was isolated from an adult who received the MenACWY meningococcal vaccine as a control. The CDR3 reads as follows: CASSPSGLWDNEQFF. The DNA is TGCGCCAGCAGCCCTAGCGGCCTTTGGGACAATGAGCAGTTCTTC.